This T cell receptor (beta chain) was obtained from a study of T cells in Graves' hyperthyroidism and ophthalmopathy. Study-level points and caveats: Most thyroid clonotypes with frequency above 0.001 were detected in blood.

Amplified regions were TCR beta CDR3 sequences from RNA transcripts. The study used the HTBI primer set for a first-round RT-PCR of the TCR CDR3. TCRdb independently ran MiXCR on the multiplex PCR reads; one entry per CDR3 protein. This repertoire shows about 500,000 distinct CDR3 sequences, about an eighth found once; its top ten account for over 15%. With regard to this clonotype: What it recognizes is unknown.

The V end was cut by 8 bases, the J end by 4 bases, with 3 bases between. Germline-derived CDR1 and CDR2 are LNHDA and SQIVND (reference sequence). CDR3 length equals 10 residues. Sequencing was done on a sample of blood. The rearrangement links TRBV19 to TRBJ1-5; D unclear. This clonotype was obtained from a woman between 18 and 29 years old with Graves' hyperthyroidism. Here the CDR3 DNA reads TGTGCCAGTGGTAATCAGCCCCAGCATTTT. Encoded protein: CASGNQPQHF.